Detailed here is one TCR beta chain. Its antigen is not identified. CDR1 and CDR2 (germline): DFQATT, SNEGSKA (reference sequence). The CDR3 length is 14 residues. V lost 0 bases and J 5 bases, leaving 11 bases between the germline ends. Exclusion followed for patients with uncontrolled infection, other autoimmune disease, pregnancy or lactation. Diagnoses were made from clinical symptoms, serum measures (thyroxine and TRAb), thyroid ultrasound and orbital computed tomography. These data are taken from a study of T cells in Graves' hyperthyroidism and ophthalmopathy. Study-level points and caveats: Most thyroid clonotypes with frequency above 0.001 were detected in blood.

It was RNA transcripts that yielded the amplified TCR beta CDR3 regions. The primer set for the first-round RT-PCR of the TCR CDR3 was HTBI. TCRdb used MiXCR to reprocess the multiplex PCR reads, holding one entry per CDR3 protein. The repertoire holds roughly 570,000 distinct CDR3 sequences, with 40% to 55% as singletons. The source of this sequence is an adult woman with Graves' disease, either hyperthyroidism or ophthalmopathy (not recorded which). The J gene is TRBJ1-5, the V gene TRBV20-1; D gene uncertain. What was sequenced was peripheral blood or thyroid tissue (not recorded which). The CDR3 nucleotides read TGCAGTGCTAGAGACGGACCGTCAGATCAGCCCCAGCATTTT. Its protein product is CSARDGPSDQPQHF.